The text below deals with one T cell receptor (beta chain). The antigen is unknown. This entry belongs to a study of identical twins. Study-level points and caveats: Where out-of-frame alpha sequences were twin-shared, they showed excess low generation probability. Surplus twin overlap in beta out-of-frame sequences was less pronounced.

It was template switching that added a universal primer site, and there were unique molecular identifiers on the cDNA. TCRdb independently ran MiXCR on the 5' RACE reads; one entry per CDR3 protein. The table includes 420,000 or so distinct CDR3 sequences, approximately 18% detected once. Sequencing was carried out using naive T cells sorted from blood. The clonotype originates from a man between 45 and 60 years old in good health.

CDR3 region: CATSRRTGNTGELFF. The DNA of the CDR3 is TGTGCCACCAGCAGAAGGACAGGGAACACCGGGGAGCTGTTTTTT. The chain links TRBV15 to TRBJ2-2, with 7 positions matching TRBD1. The CDR3 has 15 amino acids. The ends lost 2 bases at V and 1 base at J; junction bases unmatched: 1. Germline loops: CDR1 LNHNV, CDR2 YYDKDF (reference sequence). The variable domain in full, completed from reference TRBV15 and TRBJ2-2, reads DAMVIQNPRYQVTQFGKPVTLSCSQTLNHNVMYWYQQKSSQAPKLLFHYYDKDFNNEADTPDNFQSRRPNTSFCFLDIRSPGLGDTAMYLCATSRRTGNTGELFFGEGSRLTVL.